Each of the 6 T cell receptor beta chains below was sequenced from the same sample in a study of technical replicates of blood from several donors. Assay used: immunoSEQ multiplex PCR; TCRdb lists only in-frame clones, some missing. The data contain some 60,000 clones, more than 70% of them singletons. Sequenced sample: PBMCs. These receptors were obtained from a human donor in good health. Some clones in this sample may be carry-over from other donors' samples.

The CDR3 is CASSLDGQGSEKLFF. The CDR3 bases are TGTGCCAGCAGCTTAGATGGACAGGGGAGTGAAAAACTGTTTTTT. This chain joins TRBV7-9 and TRBJ1-4, with 9 bases identical to TRBD1. V lost 1 base to trimming and J lost 7 bases; unmatched junction nucleotides: 4. CDR1 and CDR2 from the germline V gene are SEHNR and FQNEAQ (reference sequence). The CDR3 covers 15 residues.

The chain employs TRBV16 and TRBJ1-1; D is possibly TRBD1 (6 bases). This CDR3 is built from 17 residues. Trimming shortened V by 0 bases and J by 0 bases, and 14 bases separated the two germline ends. Per germline, CDR1 KGHSY and CDR2 FQNENV. In DNA, the CDR3 is TGTGCCAGCAGCCAATCTACGTTAGACAGGCTGAACACTGAAGCTTTCTTT. Amino acid sequence: CASSQSTLDRLNTEAFF. Full variable domain (rest looked up from reference TRBV16 and TRBJ1-1): GEEVAQTPKHLVRGEGQKAKLYCAPIKGHSYVFWYQQVLKNEFKFLISFQNENVFDETGMPKERFSAKCLPNSPCSLEIQATKLEDSAVYFCASSQSTLDRLNTEAFFGQGTRLTVV.

Remarks on this clone: At one end, the junction sequence differs from germline, possibly due to a read error. The chain links TRBV6-6 to TRBJ2-7; TRBD2 aligns across 8 bases. Germline assignment: CDR1 MNHNY and CDR2 SVGAGI (reference sequence). The CDR3 extends over 15 amino acids. The CDR3 sequence: CASSRIAGGSHEQYF. The CDR3 DNA is TGTGCCAGCAGTCGAATTGCGGGGGGCTCCCACGAGCAGTACTTC.

The chain employs TRBV4-2 and TRBJ2-3; no firm D call. The V end lost 1 base, the J end lost 4 bases, and 9 bases lay between the germline ends. This CDR3 is 14 amino acids long. From germline, CDR1 is LGHNA and CDR2 YNFKEQ. CDR3 DNA: TGTGCCAGCAGCCAAGGTTCCTTAGCAGATACGCAGTATTTT. It codes for CASSQGSLADTQYF.

This chain links TRBV29-1 with TRBJ2-7, with 11 bases lining up with TRBD1. The CDR3 length is 13 residues. CDR1 and CDR2 (germline): SQVTM, ANQGSEA. The J segment lost 5 bases and the V segment lost 6 bases, leaving 6 bases of the junction unmatched. The CDR3 bases are TGCAGCGTCCGGGGACAGGGGGACCACGAGCAGTACTTC. Translating gives CSVRGQGDHEQYF.

V usage is TRBV19 and J usage is TRBJ1-1; D gene unclear. Between the trimmed V and J ends, which lost 1 base and 1 base, there was a span of 4 bases. CDR1 is LNHDA, CDR2 SQIVND, per germline (reference sequence). This CDR3 contains 13 residues. CDR3 sequence reads: CASSIARNTEAFF. The DNA of the CDR3 is TGTGCCAGTAGTATAGCTAGGAACACTGAAGCTTTCTTT.